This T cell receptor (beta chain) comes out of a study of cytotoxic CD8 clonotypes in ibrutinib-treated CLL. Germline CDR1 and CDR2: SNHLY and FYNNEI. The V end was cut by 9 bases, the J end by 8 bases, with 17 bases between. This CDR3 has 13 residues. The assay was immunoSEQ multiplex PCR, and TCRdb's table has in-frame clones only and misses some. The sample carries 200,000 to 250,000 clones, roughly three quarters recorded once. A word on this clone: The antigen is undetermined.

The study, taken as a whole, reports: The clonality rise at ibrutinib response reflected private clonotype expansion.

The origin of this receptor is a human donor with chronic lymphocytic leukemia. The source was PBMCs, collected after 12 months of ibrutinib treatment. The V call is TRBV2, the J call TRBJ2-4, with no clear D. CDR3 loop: CASTDAGEDIQYF. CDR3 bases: TGTGCCAGTACCGACGCAGGAGAGGACATTCAGTACTTC.